The clone carrying this T cell receptor beta chain was recorded at least ten times. Its specificity is not known. These data come from a study of human T cells and chemical hapten exposure. Study observations and caveats: The immune response of these alopecia patients might not match healthy individuals'.

Per the germline V gene, CDR1 is MNHNS and CDR2 is SASEGT. The V gene lost 0 bases and the J gene lost 4 bases, with 8 bases spanning the gap. This CDR3 region has 14 residues. From the RACE reads, TCRdb called clonotypes with MiXCR, one entry per CDR3 protein. The table lists 240,000 or so distinct CDR3 sequences, over 8% of them singletons. Sample time point: pre-sensitization, week 0. As for treatment: therapeutic diphenylcyclopropenone sensitization with weekly scalp DPC. Blood, whole and unfractionated, served as the source for total RNA extraction. The specimen comprised whole blood, sampled in connection with sensitization to the hapten diphenylcyclopropenone (DPC). This sequence was found in a woman aged 40 to 50 with alopecia areata. Some clones in this sample may be carry-over from other donors' samples. The chain is built from TRBV6-1 and TRBJ2-3; tentatively, D is TRBD2 (6 bases). This chain's CDR3 is CASSEAGGSDTQYF. The CDR3 region has the DNA TGTGCCAGCAGTGAAGCGGGGGGATCAGATACGCAGTATTTT.